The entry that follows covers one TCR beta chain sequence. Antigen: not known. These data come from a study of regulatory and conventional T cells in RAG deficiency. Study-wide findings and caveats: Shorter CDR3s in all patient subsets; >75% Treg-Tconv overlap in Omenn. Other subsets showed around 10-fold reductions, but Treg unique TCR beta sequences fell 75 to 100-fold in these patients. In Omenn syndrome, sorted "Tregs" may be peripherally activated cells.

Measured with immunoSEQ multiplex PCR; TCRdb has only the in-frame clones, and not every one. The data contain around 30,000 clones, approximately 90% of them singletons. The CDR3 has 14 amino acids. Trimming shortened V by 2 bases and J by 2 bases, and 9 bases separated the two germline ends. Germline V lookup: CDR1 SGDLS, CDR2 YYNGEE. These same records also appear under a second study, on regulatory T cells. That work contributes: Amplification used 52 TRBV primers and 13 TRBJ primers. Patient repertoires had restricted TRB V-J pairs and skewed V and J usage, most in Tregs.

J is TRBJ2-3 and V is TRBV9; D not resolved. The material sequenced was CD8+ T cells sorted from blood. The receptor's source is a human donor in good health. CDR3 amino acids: CASSVGEDTDTQYF. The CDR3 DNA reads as TGTGCCAGCAGCGTTGGGGAAGACACAGATACGCAGTATTTT.